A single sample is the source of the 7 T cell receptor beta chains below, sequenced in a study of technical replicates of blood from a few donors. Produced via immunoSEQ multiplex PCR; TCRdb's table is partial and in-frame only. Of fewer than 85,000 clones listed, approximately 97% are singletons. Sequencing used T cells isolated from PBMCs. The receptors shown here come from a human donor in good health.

CDR3 nucleotides: TGTGCCTGGAGTACCTCCGGGGAGAAATTTTTT. Its protein is CAWSTSGEKFF. V is TRBV30 and J is TRBJ1-4; D not resolved. Trimming pared 2 bases from V and 17 bases from J, leaving 15 bases between. The CDR3 length is 11 residues. The germline CDR1 and CDR2 sequences are GTSNPN and SVGIG (reference sequence).

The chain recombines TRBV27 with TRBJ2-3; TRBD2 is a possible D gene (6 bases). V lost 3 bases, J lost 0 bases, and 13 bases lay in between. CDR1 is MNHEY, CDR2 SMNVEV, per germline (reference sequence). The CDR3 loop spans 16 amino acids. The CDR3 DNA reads TGTGCCAGCAGTTTTGCGTCGGGACTTAGCACAGATACGCAGTATTTT. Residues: CASSFASGLSTDTQYF.

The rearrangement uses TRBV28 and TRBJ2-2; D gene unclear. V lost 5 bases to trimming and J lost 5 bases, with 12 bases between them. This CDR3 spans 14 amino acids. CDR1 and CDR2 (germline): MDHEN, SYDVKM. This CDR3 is CASSQSTETGELFF. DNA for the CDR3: TGTGCCAGCAGTCAATCAACTGAAACCGGGGAGCTGTTTTTT.

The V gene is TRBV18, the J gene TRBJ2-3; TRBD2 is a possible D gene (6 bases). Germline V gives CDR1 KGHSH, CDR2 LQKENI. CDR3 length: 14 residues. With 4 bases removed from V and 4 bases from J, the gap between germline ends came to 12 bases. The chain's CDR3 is CASSQNAGPDTQYF. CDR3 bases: TGTGCCAGCTCACAAAATGCGGGACCAGATACGCAGTATTTT.

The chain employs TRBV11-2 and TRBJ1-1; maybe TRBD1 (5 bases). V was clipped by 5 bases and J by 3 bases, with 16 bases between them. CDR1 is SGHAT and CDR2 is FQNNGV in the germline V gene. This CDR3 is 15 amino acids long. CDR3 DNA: TGTGCCAGCAGCCCCTCAAAGGGGTTTGACACTGAAGCTTTCTTT. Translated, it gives CASSPSKGFDTEAFF.

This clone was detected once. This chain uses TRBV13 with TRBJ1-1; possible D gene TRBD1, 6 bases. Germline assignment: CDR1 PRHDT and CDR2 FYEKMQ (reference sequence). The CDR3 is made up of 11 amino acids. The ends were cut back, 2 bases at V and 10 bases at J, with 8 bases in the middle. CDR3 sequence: CASSLRTVAFF. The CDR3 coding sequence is TGTGCCAGCAGCTTAAGGACAGTAGCTTTCTTT.

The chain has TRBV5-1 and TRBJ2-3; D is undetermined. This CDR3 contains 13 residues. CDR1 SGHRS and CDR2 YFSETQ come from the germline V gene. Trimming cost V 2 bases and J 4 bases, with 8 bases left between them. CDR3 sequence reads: CASSLGEPDTQYF. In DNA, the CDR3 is TGCGCCAGCAGCTTAGGAGAACCAGATACGCAGTATTTT.